Sequencing of this T cell receptor (beta chain) was carried out in a study of memory CD4+ T cells and cytomegalovirus serostatus. Turning to the study itself: Healthy Belgian adult donors included under ten CMV-positive and some 25 CMV-negative people. Study findings and constraints: The CMV-associated TCR signature appears largely within the CD4+ memory repertoire. 67 of 164 known CMV-associated TCRbeta sequences appeared in CD4+ memory.

V was clipped by 5 bases and J by 3 bases; unmatched bases: 10. The CDR3 runs to 16 residues. CDR1 is SGHTA and CDR2 is FQGNSA in the germline V gene. Turning to this clone: Its antigen is still unknown.

The method was immunoSEQ multiplex PCR; TCRdb's version includes in-frame clones alone and lacks a portion of them. The sample shows tens of thousands of clones, around 88% of them seen only once. The sort gate was single viable CD3+CD4+CD8-CD45RO+ cells for memory CD4+ T cells. Total CD4+ T cells were enriched by CD4 positive selection. The sequence came from an adult in good health and CMV-seropositive. The specimen was memory CD4+ T cells from blood. This sequence joins TRBV7-2 and TRBJ2-3; TRBD2 aligns across 8 bases. The CDR3 DNA sequence: TGTGCCAGCAGCCTCAATCAAGCGGGAGTAACAGATACGCAGTATTTT. This translates into CASSLNQAGVTDTQYF.